Listed below are T cell receptor beta chains from one sample, sequenced in a study of blood T cell repertoires in COVID-19. Here immunoSEQ multiplex PCR was the method, and the copy in TCRdb shows in-frame clones only, minus some. The sample includes hundreds of thousands of clones, approximately 88% of them seen just once. The sample consisted of peripheral blood. The receptor set was obtained from a woman aged 45-60 years with active or convalescent COVID-19. Both conserved end residues are part of each CDR3. Each record gives: V gene, CDR3 protein.

v_call: TRBV9; cdr3_aa: CASSVATGWIPEAFF
v_call: TRBV12-3/TRBV12-4; cdr3_aa: CASSSPYEQYF
v_call: TRBV10-3; cdr3_aa: CAISADRGGTEAFF
v_call: TRBV27; cdr3_aa: CASSVAGGPDTQYF
v_call: TRBV28; cdr3_aa: CASSPTGLRRGNQPQHF
v_call: TRBV6-5; cdr3_aa: CASTPPGIMNTEAFF
v_call: TRBV3-1/TRBV3-2; cdr3_aa: CASSPRDRGNTIYF
v_call: TRBV2; cdr3_aa: CASSQGMNTEAFF
v_call: TRBV2; cdr3_aa: CASSERLAGEKSYEQYF
v_call: TRBV6-2/TRBV6-3; cdr3_aa: CASSYNLIDTEAFF
v_call: TRBV4-1; cdr3_aa: CASSQVGTVNTEAFF
v_call: TRBV13; cdr3_aa: CASSFKIGQGSFYEQYF
v_call: TRBV5-8; cdr3_aa: CASTSVGPQHF
v_call: TRBV9; cdr3_aa: CASNQFPSGSGVTGELFF
v_call: TRBV30; cdr3_aa: CAWGIDRGLEVAFF
v_call: TRBV7-2; cdr3_aa: CASSSTGGNQPQHF
v_call: TRBV20-1; cdr3_aa: CSASPTPGHTDTQYF
v_call: TRBV2; cdr3_aa: CASSEWTVLNEKLFF
v_call: TRBV2; cdr3_aa: CASSEALGGYTF
v_call: TRBV19; cdr3_aa: CASRAGSAYEKLFF
v_call: TRBV2; cdr3_aa: CASSLSGNIQYF
v_call: TRBV7-9; cdr3_aa: CASSLAGGPNYEQFF
v_call: TRBV5-1; cdr3_aa: CASSLVEGVTGELFF
v_call: TRBV4-1; cdr3_aa: CASSQTPGTGVNEQFF
v_call: TRBV7-2; cdr3_aa: CASSSGTGNQPQHF
v_call: TRBV30; cdr3_aa: CAWSVSAANYGYTF
v_call: TRBV5-4; cdr3_aa: CASSPSGGFHYEQYF
v_call: TRBV2; cdr3_aa: CASSERDRGLFF
v_call: TRBV4-1; cdr3_aa: CASSHNGLAAYEQYF
v_call: TRBV7-2; cdr3_aa: CASSTSRDRVYEQYF
v_call: TRBV6-4; cdr3_aa: CASSDSPFRTDFYGYTF
v_call: TRBV9; cdr3_aa: CASSVAGRGNEQFF
v_call: TRBV29-1; cdr3_aa: CSVAGSNQPQHF
v_call: TRBV7-2; cdr3_aa: CASSLGPDSGYYEQYF
v_call: TRBV12-5; cdr3_aa: CASGPTGSPYNEQFF
v_call: TRBV19; cdr3_aa: CASSIGSPYEQYF
v_call: TRBV6-5; cdr3_aa: CASSYSGHQTEAFF
v_call: TRBV6-6; cdr3_aa: CASRDRYSGNTIYF
v_call: TRBV7-8; cdr3_aa: CASSFSGQPYYEQYF
v_call: TRBV4-1; cdr3_aa: CASSRQREGGSTGELFF
v_call: TRBV5-1; cdr3_aa: CASSLYGGNEQFF
v_call: TRBV30; cdr3_aa: CAWEADSNYGYTF
v_call: TRBV2; cdr3_aa: CASSEGYRVDRESANEKLFF
v_call: TRBV28; cdr3_aa: CASSLGTTFDSPLHF
v_call: TRBV4-3; cdr3_aa: CASSQDYILAGASEQFF
v_call: TRBV6-5; cdr3_aa: CASSYSRSYEQYF